Shown below are 14 T cell receptor beta chains from a single sample sequenced in a study of beta chain features in type 1 diabetes. Of the isolated RNA, all was reverse transcribed, and so the sequenced material was expressed TCRB transcripts. Some clones are missing from TCRdb's copy, which holds only in-frame ones; the method was immunoSEQ multiplex PCR. The data show approximately 37,000 clones, approximately 50% seen once. The material sequenced was central memory CD4+ T cells from blood. All receptors derive from a woman under 30 in good health.

The chain joins TRBV12-5 to TRBJ2-2; no clear D gene. The germline V gene has CDR1 LGHNT and CDR2 FRNRAP. This CDR3 spans 15 amino acids. Trimming took off 6 bases at V and 6 bases at J, with 17 bases between the two ends. CDR3 DNA sequence: TGTGCTAGTGGGAAGACACCGGTAGTCCCCGGGGAGCTGTTTTTT. This gives the protein CASGKTPVVPGELFF.

The chain uses TRBV5-1 and TRBJ2-1; perhaps TRBD2 as D (6 bases). The germline V and J ends were trimmed by 1 base and 14 bases, with 22 bases remaining between them. The CDR3 spans 15 residues. Germline assignment: CDR1 SGHRS and CDR2 YFSETQ. In DNA form, the CDR3 reads TGCGCCAGCAGCTTGTCCACCTCGGGACTCCTGGAGAAGTTCTTC. It yields the protein CASSLSTSGLLEKFF.

The CDR3 nucleotides are TGCGCCAGCAGCAAATCGGGACAGGGGAATGAGCAGTTCTTC. As protein: CASSKSGQGNEQFF. This chain joins TRBV5-1 and TRBJ2-1; 10 bases are shared with TRBD1. The CDR3 covers 14 residues. CDR1 is SGHRS and CDR2 is YFSETQ in the germline V gene. Trimming took 4 bases from V and 7 from J; bases not matched to a gene: 5.

The rearrangement joins TRBV5-4 to TRBJ2-1; 8 positions agree with TRBD2. The germline V gene encodes CDR1 SGHNT and CDR2 YYREEE (reference sequence). CDR3 size: 15 residues. Trimming removed 0 bases from V and 3 bases from J; junction bases left unmatched: 2. CDR3: CASSLDGTSYNEQFF. CDR3 DNA sequence: TGTGCCAGCAGCTTGGACGGGACTAGCTACAATGAGCAGTTCTTC. The full variable domain, with the rest looked up from reference TRBV5-4 and TRBJ2-1, is ETGVTQSPTHLIKTRGQQVTLRCSSQSGHNTVSWYQQALGQGPQFIFQYYREEENGRGNFPPRFSGLQFPNYSSELNVNALELDDSALYLCASSLDGTSYNEQFFGPGTRLTVL.

The chain couples TRBV19 to TRBJ2-1, with 7 nucleotides matching TRBD2. The CDR3 covers 15 residues. The V gene end was trimmed by 7 bases and the J gene end by 0 bases; junction bases not matched to a gene: 6. Germline V CDR1 and CDR2: LNHDA, SQIVND (reference sequence). CDR3 in amino acids: CASTPSGGSYNEQFF. The CDR3 nucleotides are TGTGCCAGTACCCCCTCGGGGGGCTCCTACAATGAGCAGTTCTTC. Full variable domain (missing parts from reference TRBV19 and TRBJ2-1): DGGITQSPKYLFRKEGQNVTLSCEQNLNHDAMYWYRQDPGQGLRLIYYSQIVNDFQKGDIAEGYSVSREKKESFPLTVTSAQKNPTAFYLCASTPSGGSYNEQFFGPGTRLTVL.

The chain uses TRBV4-2 and TRBJ2-1; perhaps TRBD2 as D (5 bases). There are 15 residues in the CDR3. The V gene lost 0 bases and the J gene lost 9 bases, with 15 bases spanning the gap. Germline CDR1 and CDR2: LGHNA and YNFKEQ. CDR3 protein: CASSQDGGLVREQFF. In DNA, the CDR3 is TGTGCCAGCAGCCAAGATGGCGGGCTAGTCCGTGAGCAGTTCTTC.

This chain links TRBV6-6 with TRBJ2-7, with 8 bases identical to TRBD2. The CDR3 length is 14 residues. CDR1 and CDR2 (germline): MNHNY, SVGAGI (reference sequence). V was clipped by 5 bases and J by 5 bases; unmatched bases: 8. The CDR3 spells CASSPGGARNEQYF. CDR3 nucleotides: TGTGCCAGCAGTCCGGGGGGGGCCAGGAACGAGCAGTACTTC.

The V and J genes are TRBV11-2 and TRBJ2-1, with TRBD1 matching 10 bases. Trimming at V came to 4 bases and at J to 3 bases, leaving 3 bases not matched to a gene. The V gene's germline CDR1 is SGHAT and CDR2 FQNNGV. This CDR3 is built from 15 residues. The chain's CDR3 is CASSYRTGGYNEQFF. CDR3 sequence (DNA): TGTGCCAGCAGCTACCGGACAGGGGGCTACAATGAGCAGTTCTTC.

The rearrangement joins TRBV5-5 to TRBJ2-3, with D unclear. The CDR3 sequence is 15 residues long. Trimming took off 1 base at V and 1 base at J, with 10 bases between the two ends. Germline V gene sequence: CDR1 SGHKS, CDR2 YYEKEE (reference sequence). CDR3 loop: CASSLLHGGTDTQYF. DNA for the CDR3: TGTGCCAGCAGCTTGCTCCACGGTGGCACAGATACGCAGTATTTT.

This sequence joins TRBV18 and TRBJ2-2; tentative D call: TRBD1 (5 bases). Trimming took off 3 bases at V and 0 bases at J, with 11 bases between the two ends. CDR1 KGHSH and CDR2 LQKENI come from the germline V gene. The CDR3 is 16 amino acids. The CDR3 is CASSPDQTANTGELFF. CDR3 coding DNA: TGTGCCAGCTCACCCGACCAGACAGCGAACACCGGGGAGCTGTTTTTT.

This clone was seen more than once but under ten times. The V gene is TRBV15, the J gene TRBJ1-2, with 8 bases lining up with TRBD1. J gave up 4 bases and V 0 bases, and 4 bases lay outside the gene matches. CDR1 is LNHNV, CDR2 YYDKDF, per germline (reference sequence). This CDR3 spans 15 amino acids. The CDR3 coding sequence is TGTGCCACCAGCAGAGATGTGGACAGGGTCTATGGCTACACCTTC. Translated, it gives CATSRDVDRVYGYTF.

This clone was observed a handful of times. The chain links TRBV29-1 to TRBJ1-1, with D hard to call. Trimming left V 0 bases short and J 6 bases short, with 8 bases between. In germline, CDR1 is SQVTM, CDR2 ANQGSEA. The CDR3 runs 12 residues. CDR3 residues: CSVEDPGSEAFF. The CDR3 DNA reads as TGCAGCGTTGAAGATCCGGGGTCTGAAGCTTTCTTT.

The chain has TRBV30 and TRBJ2-5, with 13 bases identical to TRBD2. The trim removed 4 bases at V and 1 base at J, leaving 3 bases unmatched. This CDR3 is built from 15 residues. Germline CDR1 and CDR2: GTSNPN and SVGIG (reference sequence). Here the CDR3 reads CAWTRTSGGQETQYF. CDR3 nucleotide sequence: TGTGCCTGGACTAGGACTAGCGGGGGCCAAGAGACCCAGTACTTC.

The table lists this clone with a few counts. The chain recombines TRBV5-1 with TRBJ2-7; the D gene is possibly TRBD2 (6 bases). This CDR3 region has 14 residues. CDR1 is SGHRS and CDR2 is YFSETQ in the germline V gene. V was shortened by 3 bases and J by 2 bases, with 12 bases between the two germline ends. CDR3 in amino acids: CASSSGTGPYEQYF. The CDR3 bases are TGCGCCAGCAGCTCGGGGACTGGGCCCTACGAGCAGTACTTC.